A selection of T cell receptor beta chains follows, all from one sample in a study of response to subunit inactivated influenza vaccine. TCRdb processed the RT-PCR reads anew with MiXCR; each CDR3 protein has one entry. The sample holds more than 150,000 distinct CDR3 sequences; about a tenth are singletons and the top ten take under 13%. Sequences were derived from non-naive T cells sorted from PBMCs, sampled on the day of vaccination. The receptors here all came from a man aged 45 to 65 who received an inactivated influenza vaccine. CDR3s include the opening cysteine and the closing phenylalanine or tryptophan. Each record gives: CDR3 protein, CDR3 DNA, D gene, clone size, V gene, J gene. A D gene is named only where the DNA matches it firmly. For some rows the clone size is stated as once, few or many, or as a class when expanded; others skip it.

CDR3aa: CASSPIPGQGSTYSALHF
CDR3nt: TGTGCCAGCTCACCTATACCGGGACAGGGGTCGACCTATTCAGCCCTCCACTTT
d_gene: TRBD1
abundance: few
v_gene: TRBV18
j_gene: TRBJ1-6

CDR3aa: CASHPWVVARTEAFF
CDR3nt: TGTGCCAGCCACCCCTGGGTAGTGGCGAGGACTGAAGCTTTCTTT
d_gene: -
abundance: few
v_gene: TRBV12-3/TRBV12-4
j_gene: TRBJ1-1

CDR3aa: CASSFGRDTEAFF
CDR3nt: TGTGCCAGCAGTTTCGGCAGGGACACTGAAGCTTTCTTT
d_gene: -
abundance: many
v_gene: TRBV5-5
j_gene: TRBJ1-1

CDR3aa: CSARAGQAGLETQYF
CDR3nt: TGCAGTGCTAGAGCAGGACAGGCAGGCCTAGAGACCCAGTACTTC
d_gene: TRBD1
abundance: few
v_gene: TRBV20-1
j_gene: TRBJ2-5

CDR3aa: CASRRLAGQSSYEQYF
CDR3nt: TGTGCCAGCCGGCGACTAGCGGGCCAGAGCTCCTACGAGCAGTACTTC
d_gene: TRBD2
abundance: many
v_gene: TRBV12-3/TRBV12-4
j_gene: TRBJ2-7

CDR3aa: CAIQLGSNSPLHF
CDR3nt: TGTGCCATCCAACTGGGATCTAATTCACCCCTCCACTTT
d_gene: -
abundance: -
v_gene: TRBV10-3
j_gene: TRBJ1-6

CDR3aa: CASSIGSSGQYNEQFF
CDR3nt: TGTGCCAGTAGTATCGGGTCCTCCGGACAGTACAATGAGCAGTTCTTC
d_gene: -
abundance: -
v_gene: TRBV19
j_gene: TRBJ2-1

CDR3aa: CASSPSGAYEQYF
CDR3nt: TGTGCCAGCAGCCCTAGCGGGGCCTACGAGCAGTACTTC
d_gene: TRBD2
abundance: few
v_gene: TRBV27
j_gene: TRBJ2-7

CDR3aa: CASSSTTAASGELFF
CDR3nt: TGTGCCAGCAGTAGTACAACAGCGGCATCCGGGGAGCTGTTTTTT
d_gene: -
abundance: few
v_gene: TRBV7-8
j_gene: TRBJ2-2

CDR3aa: CASSQGLAGDTQYF
CDR3nt: TGCGCCAGCAGCCAAGGACTAGCGGGAGATACGCAGTATTTT
d_gene: TRBD2
abundance: many
v_gene: TRBV4-3
j_gene: TRBJ2-3

CDR3aa: CASSSQGGLSPLHF
CDR3nt: TGTGCCAGCAGCTCACAGGGAGGATTATCGCCCCTCCACTTT
d_gene: -
abundance: few
v_gene: TRBV7-9
j_gene: TRBJ1-6

CDR3aa: CASSRTGTNYGYTF
CDR3nt: TGTGCCAGCAGCCGGACAGGGACTAACTATGGCTACACCTTC
d_gene: TRBD1
abundance: many
v_gene: TRBV14
j_gene: TRBJ1-2

CDR3aa: CASSQERNEQFF
CDR3nt: TGTGCCAGCAGCCAAGAAAGGAATGAGCAGTTCTTC
d_gene: -
abundance: many
v_gene: TRBV4-2
j_gene: TRBJ2-1

CDR3aa: CASSLGTGSRSGYTF
CDR3nt: TGTGCCAGCAGCTTAGGAACAGGGAGTCGGAGTGGCTACACCTTC
d_gene: -
abundance: few
v_gene: TRBV7-2
j_gene: TRBJ1-2

CDR3aa: CASSPSLGSKNIQYF
CDR3nt: TGTGCCAGCTCACCAAGTCTCGGGTCCAAAAACATTCAGTACTTC
d_gene: -
abundance: few
v_gene: TRBV18
j_gene: TRBJ2-4

CDR3aa: CASSLVGSSYEQYF
CDR3nt: TGCGCCAGCAGCTTGGTTGGGAGCTCCTACGAGCAGTACTTC
d_gene: -
abundance: -
v_gene: TRBV5-1
j_gene: TRBJ2-7

CDR3aa: CASNREGLGGELFF
CDR3nt: TGTGCCAGCAATCGGGAGGGCCTAGGCGGGGAGCTGTTTTTT
d_gene: TRBD2
abundance: many
v_gene: TRBV9
j_gene: TRBJ2-2

CDR3aa: CASSPGTSGGHGAQYF
CDR3nt: TGTGCCAGCAGCCCCGGGACTAGCGGGGGCCATGGAGCGCAGTATTTT
d_gene: TRBD2
abundance: -
v_gene: TRBV3-1
j_gene: TRBJ2-3

CDR3aa: CSARGLLAGASYNEQFF
CDR3nt: TGCAGTGCTAGAGGGTTGTTAGCGGGGGCCTCCTACAATGAGCAGTTCTTC
d_gene: TRBD2
abundance: many
v_gene: TRBV20-1
j_gene: TRBJ2-1

CDR3aa: CASSVGTGGVNQPQHF
CDR3nt: TGCGCCAGCAGCGTAGGGACAGGGGGCGTCAATCAGCCCCAGCATTTT
d_gene: TRBD1
abundance: many
v_gene: TRBV5-1
j_gene: TRBJ1-5